This T cell receptor beta chain was identified during a study of OX40 agonist ivuxolimab in advanced cancers. For the study in its entirety: Ivuxolimab was a fully human IgG2 agonistic monoclonal antibody targeting the costimulatory receptor OX40 (CD134). Intravenous ivuxolimab was administered to patients every 2 weeks at six dose levels: 0.01, 0.1, 0.3, 1.5, 3 and 10 mg/kg. Of the approximately 53 patients in dose escalation, about 20 had hepatocellular carcinoma, about 15 had melanoma, 9 had renal cell carcinoma and 9 had head and neck cancer. In the dose-escalation cohort, 82.7% of patients were male, and the mean age was approximately 64 years, with a range of about 23 to 85. Patients were allowed to have had prior anti-PD-1, anti-PD-L1 or anti-CTLA-4 therapy, and approximately 40% of the dose-escalation patients had previously received checkpoint inhibitors. Three dose-escalation patients achieved partial responses, one with hepatocellular carcinoma and two with cutaneous melanoma. The purpose of peripheral TCRbeta sequencing was to test whether ivuxolimab changed TCR sequence diversity and led to clonal T-cell expansion. The paper covers the monotherapy dose-escalation part of the phase I ivuxolimab trial, which included N ≈ 57 patients. Findings and caveats that apply to the study as a whole: After ivuxolimab, expanded clones were on average more numerous among CD8+ T cells than among CD4+ T cells. Partial responders in the 0.1-3.0 mg/kg groups had among the lowest normalized peripheral clonal expansion, especially among CD8+ T cells. Low levels of normalized T-cell clonal expansion were also seen in some patients who did not respond. The antigen specificity of the clonally expanded peripheral T cells was not determined. At doses from 0.1 to 3.0 mg/kg, clonal expansion was seen in both CD4+ and CD8+ blood T cells between baseline and week 6.

Genomic DNA was extracted from sorted cells for sequencing of the TCRbeta CDR3 region. The immunoSEQ Assay was used for sequencing of TCRbeta CDR3 regions. This is the immuneACCESS table as TCRdb keeps it, with only in-frame sequences that have V and J called. A part of the clones is gone; compared with another copy, unresolved V genes explain less than half, and the rest is unexplained. This sample has over 65,000 clones in its table, and about 93% of those were observed once. Approximately 0.32% of the sample is in the top ten clones. On this clone: No cognate antigen has been identified for it. Base qualities are not provided; no much larger clone lies one nucleotide away.

Ends trimmed: V by 6 bases, J by 7 bases; bases unmatched to a gene: 9. CDR1 and CDR2, per the germline V gene (reference sequence), are MNHEY and SMNVEV. From the cysteine through the phenylalanine, the CDR3 covers 15 amino acids. Of the read, only the CDR3 DNA is kept; its 45 bases are in frame from base 1. Patients with autoimmune disease history or receiving systemic immunosuppression were excluded from the trial. Peripheral blood for TCR sequencing was collected from all dose cohorts at baseline, on cycle 4 day 1, and on cycle 7 day 1. Samples were obtained from an open-label, multicenter, first-in-human phase I dose-escalation trial of ivuxolimab. Adults with locally advanced or metastatic melanoma, renal cell carcinoma, hepatocellular carcinoma or head and neck squamous cell carcinoma were enrolled in the trial. CD4+ and CD8+ T cells were sorted separately from peripheral blood before TCR sequencing.

The receptor was isolated from an adult with an advanced solid tumor such as melanoma, head and neck, liver or kidney cancer. Recombination joined TRBV27 with TRBJ2-1; 10 bases in the middle match TRBD2. Sequencing was performed on CD4+ or CD8+ T cells sorted from blood, taken in a trial of the OX40 agonist ivuxolimab. At the DNA level, the sequence is TGTGCCAGCAGGGTCCTAGCGGGAGTGGGTAATGAGCAGTTCTTC. It codes for CASRVLAGVGNEQFF.